The clone carrying this T cell receptor (beta chain) was seen more than once but under ten times. Its antigen is still unknown. The naive CD8 subset, CD45RO-negative cells positively selected for CCR7, excluded terminally differentiated effector memory CD45RA+ cells. The length of the CDR3 is 14 residues. With 1 base removed from V and 3 bases from J, the gap between germline ends came to 10 bases. Looked up from germline, CDR1 is WSHSY and CDR2 is SAAADI. This record comes from a study of shared clonotypes between healthy human individuals. Study observations and caveats: Among several donors, 4.5% to 5.5% of naive CD4 clonotypes were found in common.

Deep level was the assay's run setting. Here immunoSEQ multiplex PCR was the method, and the copy in TCRdb shows in-frame clones only, minus some. Of about 2.1 million clones listed, around 93% are singletons. The V gene is TRBV10-2, the J gene TRBJ2-7, with a possible D match to TRBD2 (6 bases). The origin of this receptor is a man aged 18 to 35 in good health. Some clones in this sample may be carry-over from other donors' samples. The specimen sequenced was naive CD8+ T cells from PBMCs. The CDR3 protein is CASSEYGRNYEQYF. CDR3 DNA: TGCGCCAGCAGTGAGTACGGGAGAAACTACGAGCAGTACTTC.